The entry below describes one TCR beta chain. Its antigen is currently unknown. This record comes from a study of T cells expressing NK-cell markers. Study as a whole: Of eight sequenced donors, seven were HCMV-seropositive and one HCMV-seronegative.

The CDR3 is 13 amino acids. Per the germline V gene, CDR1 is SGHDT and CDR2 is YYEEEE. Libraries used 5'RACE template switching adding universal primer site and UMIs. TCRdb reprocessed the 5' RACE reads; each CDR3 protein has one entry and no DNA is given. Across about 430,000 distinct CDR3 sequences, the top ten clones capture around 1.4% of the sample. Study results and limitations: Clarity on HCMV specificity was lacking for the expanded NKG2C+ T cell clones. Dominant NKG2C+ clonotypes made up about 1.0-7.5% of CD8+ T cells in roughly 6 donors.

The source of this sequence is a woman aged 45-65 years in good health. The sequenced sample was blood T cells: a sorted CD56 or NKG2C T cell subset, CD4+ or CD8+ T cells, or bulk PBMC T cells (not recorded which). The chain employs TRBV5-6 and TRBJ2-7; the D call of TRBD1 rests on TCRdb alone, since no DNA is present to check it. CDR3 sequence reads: CASSNGQIYEQYF.